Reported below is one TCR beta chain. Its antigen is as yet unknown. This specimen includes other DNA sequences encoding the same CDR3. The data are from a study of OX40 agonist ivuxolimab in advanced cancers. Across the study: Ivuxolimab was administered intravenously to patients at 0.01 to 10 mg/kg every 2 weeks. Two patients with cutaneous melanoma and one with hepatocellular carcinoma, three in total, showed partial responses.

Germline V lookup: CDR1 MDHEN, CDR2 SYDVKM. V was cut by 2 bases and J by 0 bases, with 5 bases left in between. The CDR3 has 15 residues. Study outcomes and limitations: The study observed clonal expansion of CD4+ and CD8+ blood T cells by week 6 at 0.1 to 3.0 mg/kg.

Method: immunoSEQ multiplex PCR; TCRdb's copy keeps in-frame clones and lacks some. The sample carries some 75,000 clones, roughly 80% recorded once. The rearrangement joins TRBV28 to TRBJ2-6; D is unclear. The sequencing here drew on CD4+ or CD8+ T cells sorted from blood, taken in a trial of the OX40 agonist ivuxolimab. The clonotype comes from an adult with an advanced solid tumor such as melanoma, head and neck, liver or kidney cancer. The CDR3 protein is CASSLGGSGANVLTF. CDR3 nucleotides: TGTGCCAGCAGTTTAGGTGGCTCTGGGGCCAACGTCCTGACTTTC.